This T cell receptor beta chain is from a study of T cells in women clearing cervical HPV infection. In regard to this clone: Its antigen is not known. The read falls 3 residues short of the CDR3 end, and the missing part is taken from the germline J gene.

The study's findings and limits: Repertoire richness, not evenness, was significantly elevated in CIN3+ cases versus controls.

The repertoire was sequenced with immunoSEQ multiplex PCR; TCRdb's copy has only in-frame clones and lacks some. The table lists some 39,000 clones. Trimming cost V 3 bases and J 7 bases, with 12 bases left between them. The CDR3 spans 12 residues. Per the germline V gene, CDR1 is DFQATT and CDR2 is SNEGSKA (reference sequence). The chain links TRBV20-1 to TRBJ1-2; D may be TRBD1 (5 bases). This sequence originates from a woman aged 18-70 years with a cervical HPV16 infection that either progressed to CIN3+ or cleared (not recorded which). The specimen was blood buffy coat. CDR3 in amino acids: CSASTGVGGYTF. The CDR3 bases that were read are TGCAGTGCTAGCACGGGGGTCGGTGGC.